The source of this TCR beta chain is a study of OX40 agonist ivuxolimab in advanced cancers. Study-wide background: The treatment was a fully human IgG2 OX40 agonist, ivuxolimab. The study reported partial responses in three patients: one hepatocellular carcinoma, two cutaneous melanoma. Under the entry rules, prior anti-PD-1, anti-PD-L1 or anti-CTLA-4 therapy was allowed, and approximately 40% had some. Findings and caveats of the study: Still undetermined is the antigen specificity of the expanded peripheral T cells.

About this clone: Its matching antigen is unknown.

TCRdb's copy holds only in-frame clones and misses some; the assay was immunoSEQ multiplex PCR. The top ten hold approximately 0.64% of the sample, which has 58,000 or so clones, approximately 80% seen once. This TCR was sampled from an adult with an advanced solid tumor such as melanoma, head and neck, liver or kidney cancer. The specimen comprised CD4+ or CD8+ T cells sorted from blood, sampled in a trial of the OX40 agonist ivuxolimab.

CDR3 bases: TGCGCCAGCAGCCAACCGGGCCAGTCTGAAGCTTTCTTT. Its translation: CASSQPGQSEAFF. The chain combines TRBV5-1 with TRBJ1-1; D is unresolved. Trimming took 4 bases from V and 6 from J, leaving 13 bases between them. The length of the CDR3 is 13 residues. CDR1 is SGHRS, CDR2 YFSETQ, per germline.